This is a list of T cell receptor beta chains from one sample in a study of Graves' ophthalmopathy and Graves' hyperthyroidism. TCRdb re-called the multiplex PCR reads with MiXCR, one entry per CDR3 protein. The sample carries about 380,000 distinct CDR3 sequences, just over 15% recorded once. The sample comprised peripheral blood. Receptors originate from a woman between 18 and 29 years old with stable Graves' hyperthyroidism. Each CDR3 is given with its conserved first and last residue. D genes are given only for firm matches. Expanded clones are given a class, and other clones once, few, many or no size at all.

d_call	v_call	clone_size	j_call	cdr3_aa	cdr3_nt
TRBD2	TRBV9	NA	TRBJ2-7	CASSPLGGGEQYF	TGTGCCAGCAGCCCTCTGGGGGGGGGCGAGCAGTACTTC
NA	TRBV7-2	many	TRBJ2-7	CASSLGGGLIF	TGTGCCAGCAGCTTAGGGGGCGGCCTAATCTTC
NA	TRBV6-1	NA	TRBJ1-2	CASSGSENGGYTF	TGTGCCAGCAGTGGTTCGGAAAATGGTGGCTACACCTTC
TRBD1	TRBV19	many	TRBJ1-5	CASRDRGHQPQHF	TGTGCCAGTAGAGACAGGGGGCATCAGCCCCAGCATTTT
NA	TRBV27	many	TRBJ2-6	CASSFGTATGANVLTF	TGTGCCAGCAGTTTTGGTACAGCAACTGGGGCCAACGTCCTGACTTTC
NA	TRBV12-3/TRBV12-4	many	TRBJ2-5	CASRKRQFEETQYF	TGTGCCAGCAGGAAACGACAGTTCGAAGAGACCCAGTACTTC
NA	TRBV11-2	many	TRBJ1-2	CASSLGPDGYTF	TGTGCCAGCAGCTTAGGTCCTGATGGCTACACCTTC
NA	TRBV28	many	TRBJ1-5	CASRVEDSRGNQPQHF	TGTGCCAGCAGAGTCGAGGACTCCAGAGGCAATCAGCCCCAGCATTTT
NA	TRBV20-1	many	TRBJ1-5	CSASPGTPNQPQHF	TGCAGTGCTAGCCCCGGGACACCCAATCAGCCCCAGCATTTT
NA	TRBV12-3/TRBV12-4	many	TRBJ1-1	CASSIEPRMNTEAFF	TGTGCCAGCTCAATAGAGCCCAGGATGAACACTGAAGCTTTCTTT
NA	TRBV3-1	NA	TRBJ1-1	CASSQDGRGMAEAFF	TGTGCCAGCAGCCAAGATGGTCGAGGGATGGCTGAAGCTTTCTTT
NA	TRBV19	many	TRBJ1-5	CASSSFNQPQHF	TGTGCCAGTAGTTCATTTAATCAGCCCCAGCATTTT
NA	TRBV7-2	few	TRBJ2-2	CASSWHNTGELFF	TGTGCCAGCAGCTGGCACAACACCGGGGAGCTGTTTTTT
NA	TRBV12-3/TRBV12-4	many	TRBJ1-5	CASRDSGNQPQHF	TGTGCCAGCAGAGACTCAGGCAATCAGCCCCAGCATTTT
NA	TRBV19	many	TRBJ1-1	CATTTGVGRMNTEAFF	TGTGCCACCACGACGGGCGTTGGCAGGATGAACACTGAAGCTTTCTTT
NA	TRBV9	NA	TRBJ1-1	CASSVGLGGLNTEAFF	TGTGCCAGCAGCGTTGGTCTAGGCGGACTGAACACTGAAGCTTTCTTT
NA	TRBV2	many	TRBJ2-4	CASSTDDLAKNIQYF	TGTGCCAGCAGTACAGATGACCTAGCCAAAAACATTCAGTACTTC
TRBD1	TRBV6-5	NA	TRBJ2-7	CASSYYGGQSYEQYF	TGTGCCAGCAGTTACTATGGGGGACAGTCCTACGAGCAGTACTTC
TRBD1	TRBV7-8	few	TRBJ2-2	CASSNRGLYTGELFF	TGTGCCAGCAGCAACAGGGGGCTCTACACCGGGGAGCTGTTTTTT
NA	TRBV6-1	many	TRBJ1-2	CASSEGLGLDYGYTF	TGTGCCAGCAGTGAAGGGCTGGGGTTGGACTATGGCTACACCTTC
TRBD1	TRBV28	many	TRBJ2-7	CASSTMTGTMWEQYF	TGTGCCAGCAGTACCATGACAGGGACGATGTGGGAGCAGTACTTC
NA	TRBV11-3	few	TRBJ2-7	CASSLQPGQLKYF	TGTGCCAGCAGCTTACAACCCGGACAGCTTAAGTACTTC
TRBD1	TRBV11-3	many	TRBJ1-1	CASSLGQGASGAFF	TGTGCCAGCAGCTTAGGACAGGGGGCCTCGGGAGCTTTCTTT